This T cell receptor beta chain was sequenced for a study of blood T cell repertoires in COVID-19. The wider study: Italy, Spain and the United States were the sources of the convalescent and acute COVID-19 samples. Sources were T cells, B-cell-depleted T cells, or PBMCs; the material itself was cDNA or gDNA.

Original data processing: Quantification of nucleated cells was approximated via reference gene primer amplification. Some clones are missing from TCRdb's copy, which holds only in-frame ones; the method was immunoSEQ multiplex PCR. The D gene and trimming were derived from the DNA, and the V and J assignments and clone size from that table. The sample lists 240,000 or so clones, about four fifths seen once, with about 9.5% in the top ten. This CDR3 spans 15 amino acids. Losses at the gene ends were 7 bases for V and 3 bases for J; bases not matched to a gene: 4. Germline V gives CDR1 MNHEY, CDR2 SMNVEV (reference sequence).

The chain joins TRBV27 to TRBJ2-3, with 13 bases aligning to TRBD2. This receptor was identified in a woman aged 80 or over with acute or convalescent COVID-19. What was sequenced was peripheral blood. CDR3 loop: CASMGLAGKTDTQYF. The DNA of the CDR3 is TGTGCCAGCATGGGACTAGCGGGGAAGACAGATACGCAGTATTTT.